This is a list of T cell receptor beta chains from one sample in a study of long-term antiretroviral therapy in people with HIV. Assay: immunoSEQ multiplex PCR; the TCRdb copy retains only in-frame clones and omits some. Found here are around 25,000 clones, over 65% of them singletons; the top ten hold approximately 6.1%. This specimen consisted of unsorted PBMCs, obtained 4.4 years after starting antiretroviral therapy. All receptors come from a man aged 25-45 years with HIV. Each CDR3 is given without its conserved first and last residue. The D gene is left open where the match is weak. Expanded clones get a size class; other rows say once, few or many, or leave the size out.

d_call,v_call,clone_size,j_call,cdr3_aa
-,TRBV7-3,-,TRBJ2-1,ASSFAGWDNEQF
-,TRBV11-2,-,TRBJ2-1,ASSLGYSGEYNEQF
TRBD1,TRBV29-1,-,TRBJ1-5,SGPGTGKSQGDQPQH
-,TRBV19,-,TRBJ1-1,ASSIGGQNEAF
-,TRBV9,-,TRBJ2-1,ASSVEESGSSYNEQF
TRBD1,TRBV6-5,-,TRBJ1-3,ASSFRQGAGNTIY
TRBD1,TRBV5-5,-,TRBJ1-1,ASSLVGAGTGKNTEAF
-,TRBV14,-,TRBJ2-2,ASSQVATTNTGELF
TRBD2,TRBV25-1,once,TRBJ2-1,ASSVGGERFEF
-,TRBV7-2,-,TRBJ2-7,ASSSESSSYEQY
TRBD2,TRBV7-2,-,TRBJ2-3,ASSLRGGFADTQY
TRBD1,TRBV6-6,-,TRBJ2-7,ASRPGQGSEKY
-,TRBV5-6,few,TRBJ2-3,ASSLAHGDGRVRDTQY
-,TRBV27,-,TRBJ2-7,ASSSLGRGQVWPYEQY
-,TRBV7-9,-,TRBJ1-2,ASSTEGTYGYT
-,TRBV6-6,-,TRBJ2-2,ASSYSNLNTGELF
TRBD1,TRBV5-6,-,TRBJ2-7,ASSTGTGYEQY
-,TRBV27,medium-sized,TRBJ2-7,ASRYLSGREQY
-,TRBV6-1,-,TRBJ2-1,ASSPNNEQF
-,TRBV6-5,-,TRBJ1-2,ASSYQGSNYGYT
TRBD1,TRBV27,-,TRBJ2-1,ASSSGTGGYNEQF
TRBD1,TRBV18,-,TRBJ1-1,ASSEPGGNRGPTSAF
-,TRBV5-1,few,TRBJ1-1,ASSLAGEYTEAF
-,TRBV7-9,-,TRBJ2-7,ASSLTAQGSYEQY
-,TRBV27,few,TRBJ2-7,ASSFSGRDEQY
-,TRBV9,-,TRBJ2-2,ASSETDPGAGELF
-,TRBV29-1,-,TRBJ2-7,SVGEPYEQY
TRBD1,TRBV4-1,-,TRBJ1-2,ASLGTAPASNYGYT
-,TRBV6-5,-,TRBJ1-4,ASSTEWGTDEKLF
-,TRBV6-5,-,TRBJ1-2,ASSYSEDRGYT
-,TRBV5-5,-,TRBJ1-1,ASSLARRGDTEAF
TRBD2,TRBV27,-,TRBJ2-1,ASSRTGLAHYNEQF
-,TRBV27,-,TRBJ2-1,ASSPRWDIAEQF
-,TRBV19,-,TRBJ1-1,ASRGAPVTEAF
-,TRBV10-3,-,TRBJ1-2,AISTTGKDYGYT
-,TRBV6-1,few,TRBJ2-7,ASSATYEQY
-,TRBV6-5,-,TRBJ2-7,ASSYQGYEQY
-,TRBV27,few,TRBJ2-7,ASSPSFGGLLYEQY
-,TRBV28,few,TRBJ2-7,ASISGTEYSGMDYEQY
TRBD2,TRBV7-9,once,TRBJ2-3,ASSLGLAATDTQY
-,TRBV29-1,-,TRBJ2-1,SVEWKGTWSEQF
-,TRBV5-8,once,TRBJ2-7,ASSLAYRAGDSYEQY
TRBD1,TRBV10-3,few,TRBJ2-7,AISSGQGAYEQY
TRBD1,TRBV7-9,-,TRBJ1-5,ASSLAGQGGINQPQH
TRBD1,TRBV18,-,TRBJ2-7,ASSPVGLGQHSYEQY